A single sample gave rise to the 12 T cell receptor beta chains below, sequenced in a study of cytomegalovirus exposure and HLA in healthy donors. The primer mix had 60 Vbeta and 13 Jbeta primers. Libraries were prepared by immunoSEQ multiplex PCR; TCRdb keeps only in-frame clonotypes and omits some of them. The sample yields over 75,000 clones, about 80% seen once. The sequenced material came from PBMCs. Receptors originate from a male donor in good health and CMV-seropositive.

This clone was seen only once. The rearrangement joins TRBV2 to TRBJ2-7, with 8 nucleotides matching TRBD2. Germline lookup yields CDR1 SNHLY and CDR2 FYNNEI. With V trimmed by 9 bases and J by 3 bases, 4 bases remained unmatched. The CDR3 runs 12 residues. CDR3: CASRGGGYEQYF. The CDR3 DNA follows: TGTGCCAGTCGGGGGGGTGGCTACGAGCAGTACTTC.

The gene calls are TRBV7-8 and TRBJ1-3, with TRBD1 as a possible D gene (5 bases). V was cut by 6 bases and J by 0 bases, with 12 bases left in between. CDR1 and CDR2 from the germline V gene are SGHVS and FQNEAQ. The CDR3 has 15 residues. The CDR3 DNA sequence: TGTGCCAGCAGTAGGACACTCAGCTCTGGAAACACCATATATTTT. This codes for CASSRTLSSGNTIYF.

The chain links TRBV5-1 to TRBJ1-2; tentatively, D is TRBD1 (5 bases). The CDR3 length is 17 residues. Germline CDR1 is SGHRS and CDR2 is YFSETQ. V was clipped by 0 bases and J by 0 bases, with 15 bases between them. The CDR3 coding sequence is TGCGCCAGCAGCTTGGCCCAGCGGGGCTTTACTAACTATGGCTACACCTTC. It translates to CASSLAQRGFTNYGYTF.

The chain couples TRBV7-9 to TRBJ2-7; D possibly corresponds to TRBD2 (6 bases). There are 13 residues in the CDR3. The V gene's germline CDR1 is SEHNR and CDR2 FQNEAQ (reference sequence). Between the trimmed V and J ends, which lost 6 bases and 0 bases, there was a span of 9 bases. Here the CDR3 DNA reads TGTGCCAGCAGAAACGGGGGCTCCTACGAGCAGTACTTC. This gives the protein CASRNGGSYEQYF.

The gene calls are TRBV5-1 and TRBJ2-2, with 13 bases that match TRBD2. Germline values: CDR1 SGHRS, CDR2 YFSETQ. The V segment lost 4 bases and the J segment 3 bases; nucleotides outside the gene matches: 3. This CDR3 spans 16 amino acids. The CDR3 bases are TGCGCCAGCAGCGAGGGACTAGCGGGGTACACCGGGGAGCTGTTTTTT. Protein: CASSEGLAGYTGELFF.

This sequence joins TRBV30 and TRBJ1-2; D gene ambiguous. Trimming pared 0 bases from V and 2 bases from J, leaving 7 bases between. This CDR3 spans 13 amino acids. In germline, CDR1 is GTSNPN, CDR2 SVGIG (reference sequence). The CDR3 sequence is CAWSVNGNYGYTF. The CDR3 DNA follows: TGTGCCTGGAGTGTAAACGGGAACTATGGCTACACCTTC.

V is TRBV5-1 and J is TRBJ2-5; possibly TRBD1 for D (5 bases). There are 14 residues in the CDR3. V lost 0 bases, J lost 5 bases, and 11 bases lay in between. Per germline, CDR1 SGHRS and CDR2 YFSETQ. The CDR3 reads CASSLDPGRETQYF. The CDR3 nucleotides are TGCGCCAGCAGCTTGGACCCAGGGCGGGAGACCCAGTACTTC.

This sequence joins TRBV9 and TRBJ1-5, with unresolved D. The CDR3 contains 15 residues. Germline values: CDR1 SGDLS, CDR2 YYNGEE. V was clipped by 4 bases and J by 2 bases, with 13 bases between them. CDR3 sequence: CASSRSGGGNQPQHF. The CDR3 DNA reads as TGTGCCAGCAGCCGATCTGGAGGAGGCAATCAGCCCCAGCATTTT.

The chain uses TRBV5-4 and TRBJ1-6; TRBD1 might be the D (5 bases). The CDR3 consists of 19 residues. Germline CDR1 and CDR2: SGHNT and YYREEE (reference sequence). Trimming pared 1 base from V and 0 bases from J, leaving 17 bases between. CDR3 sequence (DNA): TGTGCCAGCAGCTTGCTACCCGGTGGGGGACTCTCCTATAATTCACCCCTCCACTTT. Protein product: CASSLLPGGGLSYNSPLHF.

The CDR3 region is CASSPLGVEDYGYTF. Written as DNA, the CDR3 is TGTGCCAGCTCACCATTAGGGGTTGAGGACTATGGCTACACCTTC. V usage is TRBV18 and J usage is TRBJ1-2; a weak D match, TRBD1 (5 bases). The CDR3 covers 15 residues. Germline V gene sequence: CDR1 KGHSH, CDR2 LQKENI. V shed 2 bases and J shed 3 bases, with 13 bases lying between them. Filled out from reference TRBV18 and TRBJ1-2, the complete variable domain reads NAGVMQNPRHLVRRRGQEARLRCSPMKGHSHVYWYRQLPEEGLKFMVYLQKENIIDESGMPKERFSAEFPKEGPSILRIQQVVRGDSAAYFCASSPLGVEDYGYTFGSGTRLTVV.

J is TRBJ2-7 and V is TRBV18; TRBD1 aligns across 10 bases. The CDR3 loop spans 16 amino acids. V dropped 1 base and J dropped 9; count of bases not matched to a gene: 12. CDR1 is KGHSH, CDR2 LQKENI, per germline. The CDR3 reads CASSPLGTGALIAQYF. CDR3 nucleotides: TGTGCCAGCTCACCACTCGGGACAGGGGCCTTAATTGCGCAGTACTTC.

The CDR3 nucleotides are TGTGCCAGCTCACCATCGACTAGCGGGGTTGGAACCGGGGAGCTGTTTTTT. It encodes CASSPSTSGVGTGELFF. This chain uses TRBV18 with TRBJ2-2, with 11 bases identical to TRBD2. CDR1 and CDR2 (germline): KGHSH, LQKENI. V lost 2 bases to trimming and J lost 5 bases; unmatched junction nucleotides: 7. This CDR3 spans 17 amino acids.